The clone carrying this T cell receptor beta chain was observed a handful of times. Its antigen is unknown. This sample stems from a study of molecular identifiers for immune sequencing clone quantification. Regarding the study as a whole: Researchers reportedly could pick up spiked Jurkat TCR RNA from one cell mixed into about 1 million naive cells.

This CDR3 spans 16 amino acids. V was shortened by 2 bases and J by 3 bases, with 14 bases between the two germline ends. CDR1 is PRHDT, CDR2 FYEKMQ, per germline (reference sequence). TCR libraries were built in bulk with a published protocol and specific TCR primers. TCRdb reprocessed the PCR reads with MiXCR, giving one entry per CDR3 protein. The table includes about 300,000 distinct CDR3 sequences, around a fifth detected once. The chain uses TRBV13 and TRBJ2-1; tentative D call: TRBD2 (7 bases). The sequenced material came from naive CD8+ T cells from blood, with Jurkat cell RNA spiked in. The sample's subset: FACS-sorted CD8+CD4-CCR7+CD45RA+ naive T cells. The clonotype was recovered from a human donor in good health. Some libraries in this study had Jurkat cell RNA spiked in. In DNA form, the CDR3 reads TGTGCCAGCAGCTTAAAGGGGGGGCCCGACTACAATGAGCAGTTCTTC. Translated, it gives CASSLKGGPDYNEQFF.